These 20 T cell receptor beta chains share one sample of origin, sequenced in a study of T-cell reconstitution after alpha-beta-depleted transplantation in children. Construction of the TCRbeta library involved unique molecular identifiers. MiXCR was run by TCRdb on the PCR reads, yielding one entry per CDR3 protein. Of around 370,000 distinct CDR3 sequences in the sample, around 16% were seen once. Sequences were derived from PBMCs, mostly from graft donor cells, sampled 360 days after TCRalphabeta/CD19-depleted stem cell transplant. These receptors were obtained from a male patient aged 2-9 years who had a stem cell transplant for acute lymphoblastic leukemia, so the T cells may come from the graft donor.

This rearrangement joins TRBV5-5 to TRBJ1-5; no clear D. The CDR3 has 13 amino acids. V shed 3 bases and J shed 5 bases, with 9 bases lying between them. Germline V gene lookup returns CDR1 SGHKS and CDR2 YYEKEE (reference sequence). CDR3 residues: CASSYSTYQPQHF. Written as DNA, the CDR3 is TGTGCCAGCAGCTACAGCACGTATCAGCCCCAGCATTTT. Together with reference TRBV5-5 and TRBJ1-5, the CDR3 gives the full variable domain: DAGVTQSPTHLIKTRGQQVTLRCSPISGHKSVSWYQQVLGQGPQFIFQYYEKEERGRGNFPDRFSARQFPNYSSELNVNALLLGDSALYLCASSYSTYQPQHFGDGTRLSIL.

CDR3 protein: CASSPLGRDDGAFF. Here the CDR3 DNA reads TGTGCCAGCAGCCCCCTCGGGAGGGACGACGGGGCTTTCTTT. This chain uses TRBV6-1 with TRBJ1-1; D may be TRBD1 (5 bases). This CDR3 is 14 amino acids long. Germline values: CDR1 MNHNS, CDR2 SASEGT. Trimming stripped 6 bases from V and 11 bases from J, with 22 bases between.

The chain carries TRBV4-1 and TRBJ2-1; D unresolved. Germline V gives CDR1 MGHRA, CDR2 YSYEKL. There are 17 residues in the CDR3. V dropped 0 bases and J dropped 1 base, with 13 bases sitting between them. CDR3 bases: TGCGCCAGCAGCCAAGAGCTTGGAGCTCCTTCCTACAATGAGCAGTTCTTC. Translating it yields CASSQELGAPSYNEQFF.

This clonotype has at least ten counts. The CDR3 DNA reads as TGCAGTGCCCCGAGGACTAGCGGAGTGGACGAGCAGTACTTC. Its protein product is CSAPRTSGVDEQYF. The chain combines TRBV20-1 with TRBJ2-7, with 10 bases aligning to TRBD2. The CDR3 has 14 amino acids. Germline V gives CDR1 DFQATT, CDR2 SNEGSKA (reference sequence). J was trimmed by 5 bases and V by 6 bases; bases with no gene match: 10.

Sample share makes this clonotype medium-sized. This chain links TRBV7-2 with TRBJ2-5, with D unclear. Germline loops: CDR1 SGHTA, CDR2 FQGNSA. The CDR3 consists of 14 residues. V was clipped by 1 base and J by 1 base, with 7 bases between them. The CDR3 DNA is TGTGCCAGCAGCTTAGACCGAAGCCAAGAGACCCAGTACTTC. It yields the protein CASSLDRSQETQYF.

As DNA, the CDR3 is TGCAGTGCTAGTGAGGAGGGAGGCTCCTACGAGCAGTACTTC. Translated: CSASEEGGSYEQYF. The chain links TRBV20-1 to TRBJ2-7; D perhaps matches TRBD2 (6 bases). V shed 3 bases and J shed 0 bases, with 12 bases lying between them. This CDR3 spans 14 amino acids. CDR1 is DFQATT, CDR2 SNEGSKA, per germline (reference sequence).

CDR3 residues: CASSLVMQGKTEAFF. CDR3 DNA: TGTGCCAGCAGCTTAGTTATGCAGGGAAAAACTGAAGCTTTCTTT. The chain employs TRBV7-8 and TRBJ1-1, with D tentatively TRBD1 (5 bases). Per the germline V gene, CDR1 is SGHVS and CDR2 is FQNEAQ. The CDR3 has 15 amino acids. Trimming cost V 1 base and J 5 bases, with 14 bases left between them.

The chain combines TRBV6-2 or TRBV6-3 with TRBJ2-2, with D possibly being TRBD1 (7 bases). Deletions cut 5 bases from V and 3 bases from J, with 28 bases between. CDR3 size: 20 residues. Looked up from germline, CDR1 is MNHEY and CDR2 is SVGEGT. CDR3 sequence: CASSHPYPTDRRGDTGELFF. DNA of the CDR3: TGTGCCAGCAGTCACCCCTACCCGACGGACAGGAGGGGGGACACCGGGGAGCTGTTTTTT.

The chain employs TRBV6-1 and TRBJ2-1, with 12 bases lining up with TRBD2. The germline V gene has CDR1 MNHNS and CDR2 SASEGT. This CDR3 is 15 amino acids long. Trimming removed 5 bases from V and 8 bases from J; junction bases left unmatched: 7. The CDR3 protein is CASSHLAGGPDEQFF. CDR3 DNA: TGTGCCAGCAGTCATCTAGCGGGAGGGCCGGATGAGCAGTTCTTC.

This clonotype was detected ten times or more. The CDR3 DNA reads TGTGCCAGCAGTTTTCTAGGACAGGCCTACGAGCAGTACTTC. It yields the protein CASSFLGQAYEQYF. The chain carries TRBV28 and TRBJ2-7; 7 bases are a match to TRBD1. The germline CDR1 and CDR2 sequences are MDHEN and SYDVKM. With V trimmed by 3 bases and J by 2 bases, 4 bases remained unmatched. This CDR3 spans 14 amino acids.

This clonotype has a count of ten or more. The CDR3 protein is CASSSRGVAYSSNQPQHF. Written as DNA, the CDR3 is TGTGCCAGCAGTTCCAGGGGAGTGGCATATTCGAGCAATCAGCCCCAGCATTTT. This chain joins TRBV6-2 or TRBV6-3 and TRBJ1-5; D is possibly TRBD1 (6 bases). The CDR3 consists of 18 residues. CDR1 MNHEY and CDR2 SVGEGT come from the germline V gene. Trimming removed 4 bases from V and 1 base from J, with 20 bases in between.

This clonotype was counted a few times. CDR3 loop: CAISNQRTPIYEQYF. The CDR3 DNA reads as TGTGCCATCAGCAACCAGAGGACCCCAATCTACGAGCAGTACTTC. The V call is TRBV10-3, the J call TRBJ2-7; D gene uncertain. The V and J ends lost 6 bases and 3 bases respectively, with 18 bases between them. Germline CDR1 and CDR2: ENHRY and SYGVKD. The CDR3 spans 15 residues.

V is TRBV6-5 and J is TRBJ2-1, with 8 bases that match TRBD2. Unmatched junction bases numbered 9, after V lost 2 bases and J lost 6 bases. CDR1 is MNHEY and CDR2 is SVGAGI in the germline V gene. The length of the CDR3 is 16 residues. The CDR3 reads CASSYAGLALANEQFF. CDR3 in DNA: TGTGCCAGCAGTTACGCCGGACTAGCTCTCGCCAATGAGCAGTTCTTC.

The chain couples TRBV12-3 or TRBV12-4 to TRBJ1-4, with a tentative D call TRBD1 (6 bases). This CDR3 is built from 16 residues. Trimming took off 3 bases at V and 0 bases at J, with 11 bases between the two ends. In DNA, the CDR3 is TGTGCCAGCAGTTTCAAACAGGGCGCAACTAATGAAAAACTGTTTTTT. Residues: CASSFKQGATNEKLFF.

This clonotype was seen a few times. This chain links TRBV5-1 with TRBJ1-1; D is perhaps TRBD1 (6 bases). Germline values: CDR1 SGHRS, CDR2 YFSETQ. V shed 4 bases and J shed 6 bases, with 16 bases lying between them. This CDR3 has 14 residues. CDR3 sequence: CASSTGDTGAEAFF. DNA of the CDR3: TGCGCCAGCAGCACCGGGGACACCGGGGCTGAAGCTTTCTTT.

The gene calls are TRBV5-1 and TRBJ2-7; TRBD2 aligns across 9 bases. J lost 4 bases, V lost 4 bases, and 9 bases had no gene match. CDR1 and CDR2 (germline): SGHRS, YFSETQ. The CDR3 is 15 residues long. The CDR3 sequence is CASSTFSGRFYEQYF. Here the CDR3 DNA reads TGCGCCAGCAGCACGTTTAGCGGGAGATTTTACGAGCAGTACTTC. The full variable domain, in which reference TRBV5-1 and TRBJ2-7 provide the parts outside the CDR3, is KAGVTQTPRYLIKTRGQQVTLSCSPISGHRSVSWYQQTPGQGLQFLFEYFSETQRNKGNFPGRFSGRQFSNSRSEMNVSTLELGDSALYLCASSTFSGRFYEQYFGPGTRLTVT.

This clonotype was counted many times. The CDR3 here is CASSPPRSYEQYF. CDR3 nucleotides: TGCGCCAGCAGCCCCCCTCGTTCCTACGAGCAGTACTTC. The chain employs TRBV4-1 and TRBJ2-7; unclear D gene. The CDR3 length is 13 residues. Between the trimmed V and J ends, which lost 4 bases and 1 base, there was a span of 8 bases. The V gene's germline CDR1 is MGHRA and CDR2 YSYEKL.

CDR3 sequence reads: CASSYRTGYEQYF. The DNA of the CDR3 is TGTGCCAGCAGTTACCGGACTGGGTACGAGCAGTACTTC. The rearrangement links TRBV6-5 to TRBJ2-7; possible D gene TRBD2, 5 bases. CDR1 and CDR2 from the germline V gene are MNHEY and SVGAGI. V lost 2 bases and J 4 bases, leaving 9 bases between the germline ends. CDR3 length equals 13 residues.

The chain carries TRBV6-1 and TRBJ1-4; possibly TRBD1 for D (5 bases). Germline CDR1 is MNHNS and CDR2 is SASEGT. This CDR3 contains 14 residues. V was pared by 8 bases and J by 5 bases, with 15 bases between. As DNA, the CDR3 is TGTGCCAGCGCAAACAGGCACTTAAATGAAAAACTGTTTTTT. This translates into CASANRHLNEKLFF.

This clonotype came up a few times. The chain uses TRBV7-2 and TRBJ2-7; D possibly matches TRBD1 or TRBD2 (5 bases each). The CDR3 runs 17 residues. V gave up 2 bases and J gave up 3 bases, with 20 bases separating them. Germline V lookup: CDR1 SGHTA, CDR2 FQGNSA. CDR3 residues: CASSLRRPQTRGYEQYF. In DNA, the CDR3 is TGTGCCAGCAGCTTACGGAGACCCCAAACTAGGGGCTACGAGCAGTACTTC. Using reference TRBV7-2 and TRBJ2-7 for the parts outside the CDR3, the full variable domain is GAGVSQSPSNKVTEKGKDVELRCDPISGHTALYWYRQSLGQGLEFLIYFQGNSAPDKSGLPSDRFSAERTGGSVSTLTIQRTQQEDSAVYLCASSLRRPQTRGYEQYFGPGTRLTVT.